This TCR beta chain was identified in a study of cytomegalovirus exposure and HLA in healthy donors (dated by TCRdb to about 2017). Regarding the research as a whole: An earlier analysis of some 600 of the donors reported under 300 Gb of sequence data and 117 million unique TCR beta sequences obtained from approximately 180 million T cells. The number of donors typed differed by locus, with about 629-630 for A, B, C, DRB1 and DQB1, more than 500 for DQA1, over 600 for DPA1, and approximately 470 for DPB1. All discovery cohort repertoires had been generated using a single sequencing platform. The later analysis used no new phenotypic data to find candidate immune exposures, relying instead on TCR beta sequences and their occurrence across donors. HLA typing included class I and class II loci at four-digit resolution. Among roughly 370 genotyped donors of the cohort, an average of 235,054 unique TCR beta nucleotide sequences were sequenced per donor, 15% to 20% of them non-productive. In a later genetic analysis, genome-wide SNP genotypes for about 55% of the roughly 670 donors were used, and that subset was treated as a discovery cohort. Besides the first cohort of approximately 670 subjects, a separate validation cohort made up of 95 to 150 different subjects was used. In an earlier analysis of a few hundred of the donors, high-throughput TCR beta sequencing was used to judge whether each TCR beta V gene segment behaved as functional or pseudogenic. Donor age, sex, ethnicity and CMV serostatus were compiled together with the repertoire data. A later analysis re-analyzed previously published TCR beta repertoires from 660 or so donors and added high-resolution HLA genotyping to study TCR occurrence patterns. The study was designed to test whether signatures of past pathogen exposure could be identified by cataloging public T cell receptors. The study used immunosequencing to profile the T cell repertoires of approximately 650 subjects and linked those repertoires to cytomegalovirus serostatus. Of the approximately 400 genotyped donors, 81% fell in the genetic ancestry cluster associated with self-reported Caucasian donors. Roughly 5 DR-DQ haplotypes were handled as single units for association and clustering because linkage in the cohort was strong. The study combined high-throughput TCR immunosequencing, statistical association of individual TCRs with disease status, and machine learning to predict cytomegalovirus infection status. An early release covering roughly 640 HLA-typed donors comprised 250 to 350 gigabases of sequencing data and approximately 80 million unique TCR sequences.

Based on the germline V gene, the CDR1 and CDR2 sequences are MGHRA and YSYEKL. Measured from the cysteine to the phenylalanine, the CDR3 is 16 residues long. The read is trimmed to its CDR3 DNA, 48 bases read in frame from base 1. Here V drops 2 bases and J drops 2 bases, and the junction holds 6 bases not matched to any gene. General conclusions and limits of the study: A further reported finding was that TCR beta sequences accurately predicted the HLA-A and HLA-B alleles for most subjects in the first cohort. Cytomegalovirus status was reported to be diagnosed by the classifier with high specificity and sensitivity in both the original and validation cohorts. Assigning TCR associations to individual alleles was difficult when HLA alleles, especially DR and DQ, strongly co-occurred. A cluster of highly shared sequence variants was judged likely to be a technical artifact of the sequencing pipeline. The authors suggested that the approach could potentially be generalized to other disease states and immunological phenotypes. In a later analysis, about 17,000 TCR beta sequences were associated with specific HLA alleles at a false discovery rate of 0.05. Most TCR sequences were seen in very few donors, while some public TCRs were found in many individuals. In a later analysis, most CMV-associated TCR beta chains were found to appear HLA-restricted, with HLA associations seemingly driven largely by CMV exposure. Correlated functional status among segregating V segments might be attributable to linkage disequilibrium, but an unknown experimental factor could not be ruled out. Several of the top co-occurrence clusters appeared to be linked to parvovirus B19, influenza, CMV and Epstein-Barr virus, according to a later analysis. According to a later genetic analysis, donors in an Asian-associated ancestry cluster had fewer N-insertions in productive TCRs than the approximately 700-donor mean. The earlier analysis of 587 of the donors excluded 15 to 20 rarely observed V segments, including chromosome 9 orphons, because counts were too low. Because HLA typing was unavailable for some donors at each locus, only the typed subset was used in association tests. In a later analysis, TCR association rates were found to vary across HLA loci, with the most associated TCRs seen for DRB1 alleles and the fewest for HLA-C alleles. Roughly uniform sequencing depth across donors was assumed in presence/absence analyses, although this assumption may not hold. The study gave a list of 150 to 200 TCR beta chains associated with cytomegalovirus. The only immune exposure information available for the cohort was CMV serostatus. Broadly in line with IMGT annotations, most TCR beta V segments showed up in productive rearrangements about 87% or about 30% of the time in an earlier analysis of roughly 590 of the donors. Some IMGT-functional V segments, including TRBV6-2 and TRBV6-3, could not be told apart with the 87-base-pair reads, so those segments were excluded. In vitro tests confirmed that a few of the cytomegalovirus-associated TCR beta chains recognize cytomegalovirus antigens. Only TCR beta chains were sequenced in this cohort, and the absence of alpha or paired-chain data limited detectable features. In a later analysis, HLA-associated TCR beta chains were found to be more clonally expanded and to have lower generation probabilities than equally common non-associated chains. An association between a missense DCLRE1C variant and V-gene and J-gene trimming of TCR beta chains was found in a later genetic analysis and replicated in an independent cohort.

As concerns this clone: There is no known antigen for this receptor.

The cohort comprised fewer than 700 healthy bone marrow donors. At the time of sampling, all cohort members were nominally healthy, though unrecorded immune exposures were likely present. The donor tested CMV seronegative and was one of the 352 seronegative cohort members. A peripheral blood sample was collected from each donor, and TCR beta sequencing was performed on peripheral blood mononuclear cells. Genomic DNA was extracted from the blood cell samples with the Qiagen DNeasy Blood Extraction Kit. Libraries were prepared through the immunoSEQ multiplex PCR assay. The multiplex PCR relied on a mix of 60 forward primers for TCR Vbeta segments and 13 reverse primers for TCR Jbeta segments. A multiplex PCR assay on genomic DNA amplified the CDR3 region of rearranged TCR beta genes. Amplified TCR beta libraries were sequenced as 87-base-pair reads on the Illumina HiSeq System. In the source study's methods: In a later analysis, some 80 million unique TCR beta chains were counted across the 666 repertoires, and approximately 11 million of these chains were shared by at least two donors. Raw reads were error-corrected and collapsed into unique sequences with a nearest-neighbor algorithm that merged closely related sequences to remove PCR and sequencing errors. V, D and J gene segments were assigned by aligning CDR3 sequences to IMGT reference sequences. For a sequence to be retained, a match of at least six nucleotides to both a V gene segment and a J gene segment was required. A rearrangement counted as productive if the CDR3 had no stop codons and remained in frame with V and J, and every other rearrangement counted as non-productive. CDR3 was defined according to IMGT convention as the region running from the second conserved V-encoded cysteine to the conserved J-encoded phenylalanine. Sequences without an unambiguous match to a single V gene segment were excluded from the earlier analysis of 500 to 700 of the donors. In an earlier analysis of approximately 610 of the donors, V segments were called functional above 56.7% productive rearrangements and were called segregating when the between-donor standard deviation exceeded 5%. A statistical classification framework was developed to diagnose cytomegalovirus status using the catalog of TCR beta chain sequences. A later analysis assigned V and J genes by comparing TCR nucleotide sequences with IMGT/GENE-DB human TR gene sequences. In a later analysis, CDR3 sequences and most-parsimonious VDJ recombination scenarios were assigned using the TCRdist pipeline. A later analysis defined each TCR beta chain by its CDR3 amino acid sequence plus V-gene family, and excluded reads lacking a unique V-gene family. A later analysis removed over 500 highly shared, low-generation-probability nucleotide sequences to deal with suspected cross-contamination and a sequencing artifact. For each public chain, a later analysis derived a clonal expansion index from normalized ranks of inferred template counts within each repertoire. Generation probabilities in a later analysis came from a VDJ recombination model fitted to out-of-frame rearrangements, and those results were checked against IGoR. Hypergeometric tests were used in a later analysis to score TCR-TCR, TCR-HLA and TCR-CMV co-occurrence, with a repertoire-size bias correction applied to the TCR pairs. To estimate false discovery rates, a later analysis permuted the HLA or CMV assignments 20 times. In a later analysis, co-occurring TCRs were grouped using DBSCAN, and TCRdist sequence similarity was added for clustering within HLA-allele-positive subsets. Co-occurrence clustering excluded repertoires with fewer than 30,000 or more than 120,000 public chains, plus five with anomalous nucleotide sharing. In its TCRdb copy, this immuneACCESS table keeps in-frame sequences only and misses some clones. Where compared with another copy, unresolved V genes explain less than half of these, and the others have no known cause. For V, J and clone size, that table is used; D and trimming come from the DNA. This sample's table lists tens of thousands of clones. The biggest ten clones account for around 2.3% of the sample.

The sequence joins TRBV4-1 to TRBJ2-1, with 7 bases aligning to TRBD1. The clonotype comes from a female donor in good health and CMV-seronegative. The material sequenced was PBMCs. The DNA is as follows: TGCGCCAGCAGCCAACCTACAGGGGAAGCCTACAATGAGCAGTTCTTC. This encodes CASSQPTGEAYNEQFF.